These T cell receptor beta chains were read from a single sample in a study of cytotoxic CD8 clonotypes in ibrutinib-treated CLL. Data came from immunoSEQ multiplex PCR; TCRdb stores just in-frame clones and leaves some out. Of roughly 49,000 clones in the sample, around four fifths were seen once. This sample comprised PBMCs, obtained after 24 months of ibrutinib treatment. Source of these receptors: a human donor with chronic lymphocytic leukemia. The CDR3 runs from the conserved cysteine through the conserved F or W. Fields, in order: V gene, D gene, J gene, clone size, CDR3 DNA, CDR3 protein. D genes are given only for firm matches. Clone size is not always given. Where it is, it says once, few, many or a class for expanded clones.

v_gene: TRBV6-6; d_gene: .; j_gene: TRBJ2-1; abundance: .; CDR3nt: TGTGCCAGCAGTTACTCCGGGGGGACAGGCTACAATGAGCAGTTCTTC; CDR3aa: CASSYSGGTGYNEQFF
v_gene: TRBV9; d_gene: TRBD1; j_gene: TRBJ1-3; abundance: .; CDR3nt: TGTGCCAGCAGCGTAGGGGACAGGACAAGTGGAAACACCATATATTTT; CDR3aa: CASSVGDRTSGNTIYF
v_gene: TRBV6-6; d_gene: TRBD1; j_gene: TRBJ1-2; abundance: once; CDR3nt: TGTGCCAGCAATACCGGAGGGGGCAATTGGTATGGCTACACCTTC; CDR3aa: CASNTGGGNWYGYTF
v_gene: TRBV6-5; d_gene: TRBD2; j_gene: TRBJ2-3; abundance: .; CDR3nt: TGTGCCAGCAGTTATCTAGCGGGGGGGGGCACAGATACGCAGTATTTT; CDR3aa: CASSYLAGGGTDTQYF
v_gene: TRBV6-5; d_gene: TRBD2; j_gene: TRBJ2-5; abundance: .; CDR3nt: TGTGCCAGCAGTTTGCGACTAGCGGAGGTCGTGGACCAGTACTTC; CDR3aa: CASSLRLAEVVDQYF
v_gene: TRBV9; d_gene: .; j_gene: TRBJ2-2; abundance: .; CDR3nt: TGTGCCAGCAGCGTAGACACCGGGGAGCTGTTTTTT; CDR3aa: CASSVDTGELFF
v_gene: TRBV7-2; d_gene: .; j_gene: TRBJ1-2; abundance: .; CDR3nt: TGTGCCAGCAGCCATGGACAAAATTATGGCTACACCTTC; CDR3aa: CASSHGQNYGYTF
v_gene: TRBV2; d_gene: .; j_gene: TRBJ2-5; abundance: .; CDR3nt: TGTGCCAGCGCGTCCCGGGGGCAAGAGACCCAGTACTTC; CDR3aa: CASASRGQETQYF
v_gene: TRBV6-4; d_gene: .; j_gene: TRBJ2-1; abundance: .; CDR3nt: TGTGCCAGCAGGGGGACTCCGCAGGGGGGTGAGCAGTTCTTC; CDR3aa: CASRGTPQGGEQFF
v_gene: TRBV28; d_gene: TRBD1; j_gene: TRBJ1-3; abundance: .; CDR3nt: TGTGCCAGCAGTTTAACAGGGACAGGATCTGGAAACACCATATATTTT; CDR3aa: CASSLTGTGSGNTIYF
v_gene: TRBV5-1; d_gene: TRBD1; j_gene: TRBJ2-7; abundance: .; CDR3nt: TGCGCCAGCAGCTTGGCCGCGACAGGGGGCTACGAGCAGTACTTC; CDR3aa: CASSLAATGGYEQYF
v_gene: TRBV21-1; d_gene: .; j_gene: TRBJ1-3; abundance: .; CDR3nt: TGTGCCAGCAGCCCTCGTGGAAGGGCTAAATGGGGAAACACCATATATTTT; CDR3aa: CASSPRGRAKWGNTIYF
v_gene: TRBV27; d_gene: .; j_gene: TRBJ2-1; abundance: .; CDR3nt: TGTGCCAGCAGTACCCAACGGGGATACAATGAGCAGTTCTTC; CDR3aa: CASSTQRGYNEQFF
v_gene: TRBV27; d_gene: TRBD1; j_gene: TRBJ1-2; abundance: .; CDR3nt: TGTGCCAGCAGTTTTTACCCGGGACAGGGGGGAGGGGATGGCTACACCTTC; CDR3aa: CASSFYPGQGGGDGYTF
v_gene: TRBV19; d_gene: .; j_gene: TRBJ1-2; abundance: .; CDR3nt: TGTGCCAGTAGTACGGCATACAGGGAGGTCTATGGCTACACCTTC; CDR3aa: CASSTAYREVYGYTF
v_gene: TRBV29-1; d_gene: .; j_gene: TRBJ2-7; abundance: .; CDR3nt: TGCAGCGTTGCTGTCCATCTCCGGAGGGATATCGAGCAGTACTTC; CDR3aa: CSVAVHLRRDIEQYF
v_gene: TRBV20-1; d_gene: .; j_gene: TRBJ2-3; abundance: .; CDR3nt: TGCAGTGCTAGAATCCTAGATACGCAGTATTTT; CDR3aa: CSARILDTQYF
v_gene: TRBV7-2; d_gene: TRBD1; j_gene: TRBJ2-3; abundance: few; CDR3nt: TGTGCCAGCAGCTTAGCGAGGACAGGGGGCACAGATACGCAGTATTTT; CDR3aa: CASSLARTGGTDTQYF
v_gene: TRBV6-1; d_gene: .; j_gene: TRBJ1-5; abundance: once; CDR3nt: TGTGCCAGCGGGGGGTTGCGGCAGCCCCAGCATTTT; CDR3aa: CASGGLRQPQHF
v_gene: TRBV29-1; d_gene: .; j_gene: TRBJ1-2; abundance: .; CDR3nt: TGCAGCGTTTTTCAATATACAGGGTCCTATGGCTACACCTTC; CDR3aa: CSVFQYTGSYGYTF
v_gene: TRBV28; d_gene: .; j_gene: TRBJ2-7; abundance: few; CDR3nt: TGTGCCAGCGTTGGAGCGCAATACGAGCAGTACTTC; CDR3aa: CASVGAQYEQYF
v_gene: TRBV19; d_gene: .; j_gene: TRBJ1-2; abundance: few; CDR3nt: TGTGCCAGTAGTCCCTGGGACCGGAGTCCGTTCGGCTACACCTTC; CDR3aa: CASSPWDRSPFGYTF
v_gene: TRBV7-9; d_gene: .; j_gene: TRBJ1-1; abundance: .; CDR3nt: TGTGCCAGCAGCCCAGGGGCTTCGGTGAACACTGAAGCTTTCTTT; CDR3aa: CASSPGASVNTEAFF
v_gene: TRBV7-8; d_gene: TRBD2; j_gene: TRBJ2-7; abundance: few; CDR3nt: TGTGCCAGCAGGCCGAGGGGGGGACTAGCGGCATTC; CDR3aa: CASRPRGGLAAF
v_gene: TRBV7-3; d_gene: .; j_gene: TRBJ2-1; abundance: .; CDR3nt: TGTGCCAGCAGTCATCCCTTGAATGAGCAGTTCTTC; CDR3aa: CASSHPLNEQFF
v_gene: TRBV7-9; d_gene: TRBD1; j_gene: TRBJ2-5; abundance: .; CDR3nt: TGTGCCACCCAACCCGGACAGGGGGAGGGGGAGACCCAGTACTTC; CDR3aa: CATQPGQGEGETQYF
v_gene: TRBV7-2; d_gene: TRBD2; j_gene: TRBJ2-5; abundance: .; CDR3nt: TGTGCCAGCAGCCCCAAAGGACTAGCGGGAGAGAGTCAAGAGACCCAGTACTTC; CDR3aa: CASSPKGLAGESQETQYF
v_gene: TRBV7-9; d_gene: TRBD1; j_gene: TRBJ1-5; abundance: .; CDR3nt: TGTGCCAGCAGCACGGGACAGGGGAGTCAGCCCCAGCATTTT; CDR3aa: CASSTGQGSQPQHF
v_gene: TRBV28; d_gene: .; j_gene: TRBJ2-7; abundance: .; CDR3nt: TGTGCCAGCTCCCTTGCGGGATCCCCGGGCGAGCAGTACTTC; CDR3aa: CASSLAGSPGEQYF
v_gene: TRBV6-6; d_gene: .; j_gene: TRBJ1-1; abundance: few; CDR3nt: TGTGCCAGCAGTGACGGGACCCTAACCCTAGAAGCTTTCTTT; CDR3aa: CASSDGTLTLEAFF
v_gene: TRBV5-1; d_gene: TRBD2; j_gene: TRBJ2-7; abundance: .; CDR3nt: TGCGCCAGCAGCTTGGACACTAGCGAGCCATCCTACGAGCAGTACTTC; CDR3aa: CASSLDTSEPSYEQYF
v_gene: TRBV6-5; d_gene: TRBD1; j_gene: TRBJ1-5; abundance: .; CDR3nt: TGTGCCAGCAGTTACGGGACAGGGAGCAATCAGCCCCAGCATTTT; CDR3aa: CASSYGTGSNQPQHF
v_gene: TRBV2; d_gene: .; j_gene: TRBJ2-7; abundance: .; CDR3nt: TGTGCCAGCAGTGAACGGGAGCTCTTGCTCGAGCAGTACTTC; CDR3aa: CASSERELLLEQYF
v_gene: TRBV20-1; d_gene: TRBD1; j_gene: TRBJ2-1; abundance: .; CDR3nt: TGCAGTGCTGGACAGGGGAATGAGCAGTTCTTC; CDR3aa: CSAGQGNEQFF
v_gene: TRBV29-1; d_gene: .; j_gene: TRBJ1-5; abundance: once; CDR3nt: TGCAGCGTCACAATCGGGACGGCCTATAATCAGCCCCAGCATTTT; CDR3aa: CSVTIGTAYNQPQHF
v_gene: TRBV11-2; d_gene: TRBD1; j_gene: TRBJ1-4; abundance: few; CDR3nt: TGTGCCAGCAGCTTAGAAGGACAGGGTTGGGAAAAACTGTTTTTT; CDR3aa: CASSLEGQGWEKLFF